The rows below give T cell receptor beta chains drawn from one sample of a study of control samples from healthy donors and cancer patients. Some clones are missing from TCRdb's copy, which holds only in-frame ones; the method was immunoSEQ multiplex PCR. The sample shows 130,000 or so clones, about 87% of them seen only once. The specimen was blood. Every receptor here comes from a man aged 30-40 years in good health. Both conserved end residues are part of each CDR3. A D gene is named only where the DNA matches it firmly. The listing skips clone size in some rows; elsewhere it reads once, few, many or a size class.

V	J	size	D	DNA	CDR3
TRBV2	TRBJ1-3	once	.	TGTGCCAGCAGGGCAGGGGAAGCTGGAAACACCATATATTTT	CASRAGEAGNTIYF
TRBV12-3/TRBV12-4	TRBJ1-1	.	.	TGTGCCAGCAATTCACAGGGGAACACTGAAGCTTTCTTT	CASNSQGNTEAFF
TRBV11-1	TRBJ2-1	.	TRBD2	TGTGCCAGCAGCTCGGTAGCGGGCCCTTACAATGAGCAGTTCTTC	CASSSVAGPYNEQFF
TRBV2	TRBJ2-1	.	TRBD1	TGTGCCAGCAGTATACAGGGTCAGGGGGCCAATGAGCAGTTCTTC	CASSIQGQGANEQFF
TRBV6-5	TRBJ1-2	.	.	TGTGCCAGCAGTTATAGTGGGGCGGACGGCTACACCTTC	CASSYSGADGYTF
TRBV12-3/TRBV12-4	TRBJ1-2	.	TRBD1	TGTGCCAGCAGACCTGGGACAGCCGTGGGCTACACCTTC	CASRPGTAVGYTF
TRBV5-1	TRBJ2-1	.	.	TGCGCCAGCAGCTTGGAAAAGGGGTGGAATGAGCAGTTCTTC	CASSLEKGWNEQFF
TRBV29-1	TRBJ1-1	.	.	TGCAGCGTTTCTGCCAGTACATTCACTGAAGCTTTCTTT	CSVSASTFTEAFF
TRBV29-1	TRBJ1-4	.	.	TGCAGCGTTGGGGGGGGGAACGAAAAACTGTTTTTT	CSVGGGNEKLFF
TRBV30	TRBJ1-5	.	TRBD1	TGTGCCTGGAGTGTAAACGGGGACAGAAATCAGCCCCAGCATTTT	CAWSVNGDRNQPQHF
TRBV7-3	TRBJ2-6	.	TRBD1	TGTGCCACTGGGGACAGGGTAATAGCTGGGGCCAACGTCCTGACTTTC	CATGDRVIAGANVLTF
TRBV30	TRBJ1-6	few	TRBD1	TGTGCCTGCACAGGGGGGAATTCACCCCTCCACTTT	CACTGGNSPLHF
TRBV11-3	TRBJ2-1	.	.	TGTGCCAGCAGCTCCATAGGGCCCACCTACAATGAGCAGTTCTTC	CASSSIGPTYNEQFF
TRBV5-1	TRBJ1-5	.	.	TGCGCCAGCAGCTTGGGCGGTGGGAAGCCCCAGCATTTT	CASSLGGGKPQHF
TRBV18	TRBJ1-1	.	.	TGTGCCAGCTCCCGCGACAAGAACACTGAAGCTTTCTTT	CASSRDKNTEAFF
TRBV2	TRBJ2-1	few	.	TGTGCCAGCCGCGCGGAAAGGTACAATGAGCAGTTCTTC	CASRAERYNEQFF
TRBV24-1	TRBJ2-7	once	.	TGTGCCACCAGTGATTCAGGACTAACTTACGAGCAGTACTTC	CATSDSGLTYEQYF
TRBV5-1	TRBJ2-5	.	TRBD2	TGCGCCAGCAGCTCGGGACTAGCAGTCCAAGAGACCCAGTACTTC	CASSSGLAVQETQYF